What follows are 15 T cell receptor beta chains derived from one specimen sequenced in a study of T-cell memory formation after mild COVID-19. One entry per CDR3 protein, called by TCRdb with MiXCR from the 5' RACE reads. Of 55,000 to 75,000 distinct CDR3 sequences in the sample, about a quarter were seen once. Sequenced sample: PBMCs or a T cell subset sorted from them (not recorded which). The receptors come from a young man who had mild COVID-19 (a few samples of this study predate the infection). Cell type and time point are not known.

This clonotype occurred a few times. The chain carries TRBV4-2 and TRBJ2-3; 11 positions match TRBD2. V dropped 1 base and J dropped 3; count of bases not matched to a gene: 9. This CDR3 contains 18 residues. CDR1 is LGHNA and CDR2 is YNFKEQ in the germline V gene. The CDR3 here is CASSQVTSGGIETDTQYF. CDR3 in DNA: TGTGCCAGCAGCCAAGTAACTAGCGGGGGTATCGAAACAGATACGCAGTATTTT.

The V and J genes are TRBV19 and TRBJ1-1; D unclear. The ends were cut back, 11 bases at V and 1 base at J, with 11 bases in the middle. The V gene's germline CDR1 is LNHDA and CDR2 SQIVND (reference sequence). The CDR3 totals 12 residues. CDR3 residues: CAAHRGNTEAFF. As DNA, the CDR3 is TGTGCCGCCCATCGGGGGAACACTGAAGCTTTCTTT.

The chain joins TRBV12-3 or TRBV12-4 to TRBJ1-1, with D hard to call. With 3 bases removed from V and 6 bases from J, the gap between germline ends came to 11 bases. This CDR3 comprises 13 residues. The CDR3 DNA follows: TGTGCCAGCAGTTTCGAAGGTTTTGCTGAAGCTTTCTTT. As protein: CASSFEGFAEAFF.

A few counts support this clonotype. The chain carries TRBV20-1 and TRBJ2-3, with TRBD2 identical over 9 bases. V trimming: 1 base; J trimming: 5 bases; junction bases outside the gene matches: 7. The CDR3 consists of 15 residues. The V gene's germline CDR1 is DFQATT and CDR2 SNEGSKA (reference sequence). CDR3 amino acids: CSARVSGGLVDTQYF. DNA for the CDR3: TGCAGTGCTAGAGTTAGCGGGGGATTAGTAGATACGCAGTATTTT.

This clonotype was seen a few times. The V gene is TRBV29-1, the J gene TRBJ2-3; D gene uncertain. The CDR3 loop spans 11 amino acids. Trimming pared 0 bases from V and 8 bases from J, leaving 6 bases between. Germline loops: CDR1 SQVTM, CDR2 ANQGSEA. CDR3 DNA: TGCAGCGTTGAAGAGGCCCGTACGCAGTATTTT. It yields the protein CSVEEARTQYF.

This clonotype was counted a few times. This chain joins TRBV10-3 and TRBJ2-7; possible D gene TRBD1, 6 bases. The germline V gene has CDR1 ENHRY and CDR2 SYGVKD. The CDR3 is 12 residues long. V shed 11 bases and J shed 6 bases, with 17 bases lying between them. Written as DNA, the CDR3 is TGTGCCCCCGAGGCAGGGGTCCCCGAGCAGTACGTC. It specifies CAPEAGVPEQYV.

The genes are TRBV5-1 and TRBJ2-3, with a tentative D call TRBD2 (5 bases). V was trimmed by 5 bases and J by 5 bases, leaving 9 bases between them. CDR1 and CDR2 from the germline V gene are SGHRS and YFSETQ. This CDR3 comprises 12 residues. The CDR3 reads CASRNGGDTQYF. The DNA for the CDR3 is TGCGCCAGCAGGAACGGAGGAGATACGCAGTATTTT.

This clonotype was seen a few times. J is TRBJ1-1 and V is TRBV7-8; D is possibly TRBD1 (6 bases). V shed 3 bases and J shed 3 bases, with 8 bases lying between them. The germline CDR1 and CDR2 sequences are SGHVS and FQNEAQ. The CDR3 spans 13 residues. DNA for the CDR3: TGTGCCAGCAGCTTGGGGGCCTACACTGAAGCTTTCTTT. Residues: CASSLGAYTEAFF.

The CDR3 DNA is TGTGCCAGCACTTCCCACGGCACAGATACGCAGTATTTT. This gives the protein CASTSHGTDTQYF. The rearrangement links TRBV6-5 to TRBJ2-3; D ambiguous. Trimming left V 7 bases short and J 1 base short, with 9 bases between. The CDR3 loop spans 13 amino acids. Germline lookup yields CDR1 MNHEY and CDR2 SVGAGI.

This clonotype was detected many times. This sequence joins TRBV4-1 and TRBJ2-3; D unclear. The CDR3 spans 14 residues. Germline CDR1 reads MGHRA; CDR2 reads YSYEKL. Deletions cut 0 bases from V and 4 bases from J, with 8 bases between. The CDR3 DNA is TGCGCCAGCAGCCAAGATCCCCCCGCAGATACGCAGTATTTT. Translated: CASSQDPPADTQYF.

This clonotype was counted at least ten times. The chain carries TRBV4-2 and TRBJ2-2; unclear D gene. There are 17 residues in the CDR3. Germline CDR1 LGHNA, CDR2 YNFKEQ. Trimming shortened V by 3 bases and J by 4 bases, and 18 bases separated the two germline ends. The CDR3 nucleotides are TGTGCCAGCAGCCATTCGCCGTGGGTCTCCCCCACCGGGGAGCTGTTTTTT. Encoded protein: CASSHSPWVSPTGELFF.

This chain uses TRBV14 with TRBJ2-5, with TRBD1 matching over 9 bases. The CDR3 extends over 15 amino acids. J was trimmed by 5 bases and V by 3 bases; bases with no gene match: 7. Germline V lookup: CDR1 SGHDN, CDR2 FVKESK. This CDR3 reads CASSHSGTGMETQYF. CDR3 DNA sequence: TGTGCCAGCAGCCACTCCGGGACAGGGATGGAGACCCAGTACTTC.

This clonotype was seen only once. The rearrangement links TRBV29-1 to TRBJ1-1, with D possibly being TRBD1 (5 bases). Germline V gene data show CDR1 as SQVTM and CDR2 as ANQGSEA. V lost 2 bases and J 3 bases, leaving 13 bases between the germline ends. CDR3 size: 14 residues. In nucleotides, the CDR3 is TGCAGCGTTGAATGGAGGGGATCGGACACTGAAGCTTTCTTT. This codes for CSVEWRGSDTEAFF.

This chain uses TRBV6-2 or TRBV6-3 with TRBJ2-1; 7 bases agree with TRBD2. Germline values: CDR1 MNHEY, CDR2 SVGEGT. Trimming cost V 7 bases and J 8 bases; bases outside gene matches: 8. This CDR3 has 13 amino acids. This CDR3 is CASTPGGTYEQFF. Written as DNA, the CDR3 is TGTGCCAGCACTCCGGGGGGAACGTATGAGCAGTTCTTC.

This clonotype was seen ten or more times. The chain employs TRBV20-1 and TRBJ2-1; weak D call: TRBD1 (6 bases). CDR1 DFQATT and CDR2 SNEGSKA come from the germline V gene (reference sequence). V was trimmed by 0 bases and J by 0 bases, leaving 6 bases between them. The CDR3 is made up of 14 amino acids. CDR3 sequence: CSAREGGSYNEQFF. CDR3 nucleotides: TGCAGTGCTAGAGAAGGGGGCTCCTACAATGAGCAGTTCTTC.